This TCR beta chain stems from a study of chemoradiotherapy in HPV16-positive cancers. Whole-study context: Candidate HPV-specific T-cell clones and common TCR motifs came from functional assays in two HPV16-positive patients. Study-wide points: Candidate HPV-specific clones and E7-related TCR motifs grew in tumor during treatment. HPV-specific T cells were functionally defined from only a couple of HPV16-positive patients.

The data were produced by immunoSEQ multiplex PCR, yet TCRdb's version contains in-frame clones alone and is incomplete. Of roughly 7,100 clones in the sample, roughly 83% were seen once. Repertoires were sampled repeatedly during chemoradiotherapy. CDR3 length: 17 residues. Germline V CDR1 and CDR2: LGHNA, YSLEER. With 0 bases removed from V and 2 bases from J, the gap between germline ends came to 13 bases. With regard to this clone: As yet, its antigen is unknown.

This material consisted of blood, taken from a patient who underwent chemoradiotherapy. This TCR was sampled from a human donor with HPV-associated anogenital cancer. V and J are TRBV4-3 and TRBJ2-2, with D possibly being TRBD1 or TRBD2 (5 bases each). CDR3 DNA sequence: TGCGCCAGCAGCCAAGACGGCCCAGGGAGAAACACCGGGGAGCTGTTTTTT. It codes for CASSQDGPGRNTGELFF.